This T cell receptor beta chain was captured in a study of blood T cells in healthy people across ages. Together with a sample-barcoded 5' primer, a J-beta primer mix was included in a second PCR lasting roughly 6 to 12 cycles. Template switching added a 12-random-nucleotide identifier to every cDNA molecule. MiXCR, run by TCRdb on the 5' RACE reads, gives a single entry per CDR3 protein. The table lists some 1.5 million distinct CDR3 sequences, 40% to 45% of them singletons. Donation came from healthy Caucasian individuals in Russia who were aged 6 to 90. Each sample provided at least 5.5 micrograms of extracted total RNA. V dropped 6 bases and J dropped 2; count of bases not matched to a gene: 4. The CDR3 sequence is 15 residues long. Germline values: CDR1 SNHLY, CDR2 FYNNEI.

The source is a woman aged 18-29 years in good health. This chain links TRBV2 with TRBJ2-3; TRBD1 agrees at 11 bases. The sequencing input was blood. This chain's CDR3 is CASRGDRGNTDTQYF. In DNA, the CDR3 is TGTGCCAGCAGGGGGGACAGGGGGAACACAGATACGCAGTATTTT.